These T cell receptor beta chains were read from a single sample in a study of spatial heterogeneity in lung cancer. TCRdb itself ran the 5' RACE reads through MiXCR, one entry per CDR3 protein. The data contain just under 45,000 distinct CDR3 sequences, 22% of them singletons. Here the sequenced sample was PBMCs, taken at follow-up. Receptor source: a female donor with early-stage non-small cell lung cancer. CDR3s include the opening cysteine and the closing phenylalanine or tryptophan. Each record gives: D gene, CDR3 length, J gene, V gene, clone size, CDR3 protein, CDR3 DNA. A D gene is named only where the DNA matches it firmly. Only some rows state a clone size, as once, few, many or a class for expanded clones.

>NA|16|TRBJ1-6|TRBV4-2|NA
CASSQSGRGRNSPLHF
TGTGCCAGCAGCCAGTCAGGGCGGGGGAGGAATTCACCCCTCCACTTT
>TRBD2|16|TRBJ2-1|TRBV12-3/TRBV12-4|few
CASSSRLAGVGNEQFF
TGTGCCAGCAGTTCCAGACTAGCGGGAGTCGGGAATGAGCAGTTCTTC
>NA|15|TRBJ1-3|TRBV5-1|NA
CASSSSGGSGNTIYF
TGCGCCAGCAGCTCGTCGGGTGGCTCTGGAAACACCATATATTTT
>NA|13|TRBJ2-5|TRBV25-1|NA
CASSEYGKETQYF
TGTGCCAGCAGTGAATACGGCAAAGAGACCCAGTACTTC
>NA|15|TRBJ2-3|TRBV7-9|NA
CASSPSYYSGDTQYF
TGTGCCAGCAGTCCTTCGTATTACAGTGGAGATACGCAGTATTTT
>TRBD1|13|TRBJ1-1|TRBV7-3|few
CASSLPGQGEAFF
TGTGCCAGCAGCTTACCGGGACAGGGGGAAGCTTTCTTT
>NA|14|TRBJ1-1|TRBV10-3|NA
CAISDLGANTEAFF
TGTGCCATCAGTGACCTGGGGGCCAACACTGAAGCTTTCTTT
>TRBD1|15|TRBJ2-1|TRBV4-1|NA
CASSQDRASYNEQFF
TGCGCCAGCAGCCAGGACAGGGCCTCCTACAATGAGCAGTTCTTC
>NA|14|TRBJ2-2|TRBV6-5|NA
CASSYRARTGELFF
TGTGCCAGCAGTTACCGGGCACGGACCGGGGAGCTGTTTTTT
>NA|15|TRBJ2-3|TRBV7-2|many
CASSLGLFRRDTQYF
TGTGCCAGCAGCCTAGGACTTTTTCGACGAGATACGCAGTATTTT
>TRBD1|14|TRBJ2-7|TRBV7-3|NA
CASSLNRGPYEQYF
TGTGCCAGCAGCTTAAACAGGGGGCCCTACGAGCAGTACTTC
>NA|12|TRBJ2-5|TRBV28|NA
CASSPTVETQYF
TGTGCCAGCAGCCCGACAGTTGAGACCCAGTACTTC
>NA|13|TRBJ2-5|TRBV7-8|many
CASRFRGTETQYF
TGTGCCAGCCGCTTTCGCGGGACTGAGACCCAGTACTTC
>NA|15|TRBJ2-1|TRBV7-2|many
CASSLTGSSYNEQFF
TGTGCCAGCAGCTTAACTGGGAGCTCCTACAATGAGCAGTTCTTC